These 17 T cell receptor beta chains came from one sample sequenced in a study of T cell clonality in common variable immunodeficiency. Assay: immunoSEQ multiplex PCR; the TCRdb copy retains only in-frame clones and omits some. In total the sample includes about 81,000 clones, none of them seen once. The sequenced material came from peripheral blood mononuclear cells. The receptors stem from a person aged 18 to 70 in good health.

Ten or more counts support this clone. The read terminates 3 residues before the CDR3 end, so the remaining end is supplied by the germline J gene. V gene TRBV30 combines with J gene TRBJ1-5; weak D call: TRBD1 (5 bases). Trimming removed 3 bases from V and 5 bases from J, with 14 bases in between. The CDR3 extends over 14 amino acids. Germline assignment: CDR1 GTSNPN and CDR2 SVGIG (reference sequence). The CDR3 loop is CAWRSGDPYQPQHF. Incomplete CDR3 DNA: TGTGCCTGGAGGTCGGGGGACCCCTATCAGCCC.

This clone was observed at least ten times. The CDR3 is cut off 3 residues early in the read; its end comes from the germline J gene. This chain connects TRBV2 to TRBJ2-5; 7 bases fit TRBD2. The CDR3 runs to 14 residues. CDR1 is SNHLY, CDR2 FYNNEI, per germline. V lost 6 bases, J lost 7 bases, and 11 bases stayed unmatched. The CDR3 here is CASRGPGGAGTQYF. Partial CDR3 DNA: TGTGCCAGCAGGGGACCGGGGGGAGCTGGGACC.

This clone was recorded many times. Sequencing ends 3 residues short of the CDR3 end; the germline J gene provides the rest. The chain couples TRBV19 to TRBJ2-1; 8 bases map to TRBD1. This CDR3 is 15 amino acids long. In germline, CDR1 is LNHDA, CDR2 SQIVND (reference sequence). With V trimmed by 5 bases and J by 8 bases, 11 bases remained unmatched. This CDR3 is CASSPRTGIRDEQFF. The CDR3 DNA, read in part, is TGTGCCAGTAGTCCGCGGACAGGGATTCGGGATGAG. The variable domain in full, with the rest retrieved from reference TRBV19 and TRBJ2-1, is DGGITQSPKYLFRKEGQNVTLSCEQNLNHDAMYWYRQDPGQGLRLIYYSQIVNDFQKGDIAEGYSVSREKKESFPLTVTSAQKNPTAFYLCASSPRTGIRDEQFFGPGTRLTVL.

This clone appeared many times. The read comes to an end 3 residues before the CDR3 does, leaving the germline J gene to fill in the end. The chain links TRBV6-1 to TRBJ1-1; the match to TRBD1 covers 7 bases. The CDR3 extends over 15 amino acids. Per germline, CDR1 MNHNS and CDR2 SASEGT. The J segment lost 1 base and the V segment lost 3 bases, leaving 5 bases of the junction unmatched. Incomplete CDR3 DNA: TGTGCCAGCAGTGATCCGGGACAGCCGAACACTGAA. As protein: CASSDPGQPNTE. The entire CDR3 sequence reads CASSDPGQPNTEAFF.

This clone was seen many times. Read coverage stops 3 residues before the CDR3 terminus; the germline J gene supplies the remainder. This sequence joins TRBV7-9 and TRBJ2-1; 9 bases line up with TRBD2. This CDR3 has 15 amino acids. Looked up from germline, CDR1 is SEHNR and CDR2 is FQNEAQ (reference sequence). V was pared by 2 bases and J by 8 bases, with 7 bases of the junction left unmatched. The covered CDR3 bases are TGTGCCAGCAGCTTATTAAGTAGCGGGAGTGATGAG. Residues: CASSLLSSGSDE. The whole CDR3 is CASSLLSSGSDEQFF.

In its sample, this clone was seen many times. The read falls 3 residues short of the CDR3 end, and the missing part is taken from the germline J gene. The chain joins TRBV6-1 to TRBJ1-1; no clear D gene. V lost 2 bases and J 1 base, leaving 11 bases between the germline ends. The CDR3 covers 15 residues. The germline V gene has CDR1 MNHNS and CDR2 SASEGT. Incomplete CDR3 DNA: TGTGCCAGCAGTGAATTCGGGGTCGGGAACACTGAA. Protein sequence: CASSEFGVGNTE. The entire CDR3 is CASSEFGVGNTEAFF.

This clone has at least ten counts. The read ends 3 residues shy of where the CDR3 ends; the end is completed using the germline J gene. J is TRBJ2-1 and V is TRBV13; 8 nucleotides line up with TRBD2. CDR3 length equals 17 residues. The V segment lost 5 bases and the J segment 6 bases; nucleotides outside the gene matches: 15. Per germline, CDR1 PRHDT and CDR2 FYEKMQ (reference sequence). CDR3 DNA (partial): TGTGCCAGCAGCCGTATTCTTCAAGCGGGAGTGGGCAATGAG. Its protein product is CASSRILQAGVGNE. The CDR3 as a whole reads CASSRILQAGVGNEQFF.

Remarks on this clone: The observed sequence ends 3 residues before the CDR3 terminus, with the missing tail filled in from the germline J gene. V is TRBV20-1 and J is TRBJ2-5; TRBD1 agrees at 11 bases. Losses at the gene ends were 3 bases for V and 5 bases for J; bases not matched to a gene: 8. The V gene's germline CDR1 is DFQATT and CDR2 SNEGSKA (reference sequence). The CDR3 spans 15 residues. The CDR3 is CSARMGQGVRETQYF. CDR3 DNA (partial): TGCAGTGCTAGGATGGGACAGGGGGTTAGGGAGACC.

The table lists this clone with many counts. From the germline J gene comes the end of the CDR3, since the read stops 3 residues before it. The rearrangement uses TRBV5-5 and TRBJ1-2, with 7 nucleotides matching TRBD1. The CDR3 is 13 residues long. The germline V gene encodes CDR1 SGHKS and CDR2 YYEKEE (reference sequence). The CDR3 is CASSLEGARGYTF. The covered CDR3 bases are TGTGCCAGCAGCTTGGAGGGGGCGAGAGGC.

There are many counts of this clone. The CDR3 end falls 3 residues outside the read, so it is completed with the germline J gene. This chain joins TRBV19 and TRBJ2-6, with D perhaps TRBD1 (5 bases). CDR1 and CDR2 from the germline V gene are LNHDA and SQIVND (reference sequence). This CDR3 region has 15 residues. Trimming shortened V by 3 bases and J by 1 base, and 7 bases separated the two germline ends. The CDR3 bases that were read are TGTGCCAGTAGTATCACAGGATCTGGGGCCAACGTC. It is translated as CASSITGSGANV. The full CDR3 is CASSITGSGANVLTF.

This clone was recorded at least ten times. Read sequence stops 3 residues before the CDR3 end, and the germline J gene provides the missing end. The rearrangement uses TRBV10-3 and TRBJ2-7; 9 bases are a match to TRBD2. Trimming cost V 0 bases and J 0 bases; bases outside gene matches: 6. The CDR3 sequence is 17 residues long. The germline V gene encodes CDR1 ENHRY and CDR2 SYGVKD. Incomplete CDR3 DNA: TGTGCCATCAGTGAGTCCCCTAGCGGGATGAGCTCCTACGAG. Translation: CAISESPSGMSSYE. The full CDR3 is CAISESPSGMSSYEQYF.

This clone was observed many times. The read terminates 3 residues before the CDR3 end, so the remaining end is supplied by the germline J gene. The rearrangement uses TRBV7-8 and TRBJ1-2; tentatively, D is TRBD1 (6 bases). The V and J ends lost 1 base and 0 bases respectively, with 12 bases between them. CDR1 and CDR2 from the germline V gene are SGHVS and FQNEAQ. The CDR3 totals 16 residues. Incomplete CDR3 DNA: TGTGCCAGCAGCTTAGTTCAGGGGCGAACTAACTATGGC. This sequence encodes CASSLVQGRTNYG. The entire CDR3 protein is CASSLVQGRTNYGYTF.

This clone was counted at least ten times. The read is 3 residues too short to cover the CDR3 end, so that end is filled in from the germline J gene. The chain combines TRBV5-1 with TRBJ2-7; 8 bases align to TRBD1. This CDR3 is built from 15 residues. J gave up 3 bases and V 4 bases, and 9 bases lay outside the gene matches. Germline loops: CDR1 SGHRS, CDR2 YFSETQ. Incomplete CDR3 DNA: TGCGCCAGCAGCCAGGGACAGGTCCCGGACTACGAG. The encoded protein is CASSQGQVPDYE. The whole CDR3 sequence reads CASSQGQVPDYEQYF.

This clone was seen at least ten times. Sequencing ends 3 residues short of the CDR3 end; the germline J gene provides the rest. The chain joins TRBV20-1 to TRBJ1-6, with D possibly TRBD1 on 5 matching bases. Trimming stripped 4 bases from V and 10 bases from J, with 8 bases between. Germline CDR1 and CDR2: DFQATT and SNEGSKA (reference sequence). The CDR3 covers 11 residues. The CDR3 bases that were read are TGCAGTGCTATCGACAGCTCACCC. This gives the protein CSAIDSSP. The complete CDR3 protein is CSAIDSSPLHF.

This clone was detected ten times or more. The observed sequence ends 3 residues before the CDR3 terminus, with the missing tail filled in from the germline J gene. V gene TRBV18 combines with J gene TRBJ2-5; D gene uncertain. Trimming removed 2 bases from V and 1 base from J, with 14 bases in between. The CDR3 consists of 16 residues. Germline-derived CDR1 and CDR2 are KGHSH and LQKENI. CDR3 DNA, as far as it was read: TGTGCCAGCTCACCAATATCTATAACAGCCCAAGAGACC. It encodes CASSPISITAQET. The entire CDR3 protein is CASSPISITAQETQYF.

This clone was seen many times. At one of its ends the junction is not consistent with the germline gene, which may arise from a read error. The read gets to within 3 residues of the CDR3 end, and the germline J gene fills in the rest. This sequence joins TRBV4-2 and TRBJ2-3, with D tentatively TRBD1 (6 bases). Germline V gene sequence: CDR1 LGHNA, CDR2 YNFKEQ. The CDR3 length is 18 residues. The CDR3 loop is CASSQDLGGKGVSDTQYF. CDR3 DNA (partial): TGCGCCAGCAGCCAAGATCTTGGCGGAAAGGGGGTATCGGATACG.

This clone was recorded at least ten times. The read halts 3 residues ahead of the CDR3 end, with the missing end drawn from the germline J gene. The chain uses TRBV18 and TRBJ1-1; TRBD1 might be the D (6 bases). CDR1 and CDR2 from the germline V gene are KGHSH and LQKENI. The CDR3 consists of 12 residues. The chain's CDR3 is CASSQLGHLAFF. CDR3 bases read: TGTGCCAGCTCACAATTGGGACACCTC.